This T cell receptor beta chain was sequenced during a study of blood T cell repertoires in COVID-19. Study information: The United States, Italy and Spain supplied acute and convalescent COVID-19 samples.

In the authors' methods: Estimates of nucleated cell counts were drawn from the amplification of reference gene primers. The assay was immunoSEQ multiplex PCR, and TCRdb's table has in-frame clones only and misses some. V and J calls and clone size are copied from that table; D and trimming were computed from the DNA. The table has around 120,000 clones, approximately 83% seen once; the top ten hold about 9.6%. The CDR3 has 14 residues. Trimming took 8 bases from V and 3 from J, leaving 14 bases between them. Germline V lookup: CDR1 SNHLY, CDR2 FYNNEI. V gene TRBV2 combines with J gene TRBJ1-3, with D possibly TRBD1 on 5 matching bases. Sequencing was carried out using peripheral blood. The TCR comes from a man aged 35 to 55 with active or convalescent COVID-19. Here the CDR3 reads CASSAGPVGNTIYF. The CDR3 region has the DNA TGTGCCAGCTCCGCGGGGCCAGTTGGAAACACCATATATTTT.